The present T cell receptor (beta chain) was sequenced within a study of cytomegalovirus exposure and HLA in healthy donors. The overall study: The approximately 120 validation repertoires matched the roughly 700 first-cohort repertoires in platform, a later analysis reported.

Profiled with immunoSEQ multiplex PCR; TCRdb holds only in-frame clones, not every one. The profile covers tens of thousands of clones, with around 90% appearing a single time and 1.1% taken by the ten largest. The donors were part of the validation cohort, which consisted of some 120 subjects and was separate from the first cohort of about 720 subjects. Study outcomes and limitations: The TCR clusters that emerged in the first cohort tended, a later analysis found, to co-occur in the 120 or so validation repertoires. Many donors shared some public TCRs, even though most TCR sequences were rare.

Germline V CDR1 and CDR2: SQVTM, ANQGSEA. V was clipped by 2 bases and J by 10 bases, with 15 bases between them. There are 13 residues in the CDR3. Worth noting for this clone: Its antigen remains unknown.

Sequenced input: PBMCs. This clonotype was obtained from a man younger than 35 in good health and CMV-seronegative. The chain recombines TRBV29-1 with TRBJ2-1, with D possibly being TRBD2 (5 bases). CDR3 amino acids: CSVERLVGGEQFF. The CDR3 coding sequence is TGCAGCGTTGAACGGCTAGTAGGAGGCGAGCAGTTCTTC.